This TCR beta chain was recovered during a study of PD-L1 blockade in urothelial cancer. Background on the study: Per blood sample, T cells had a median of around 150,000.

As to time point: pretreatment peripheral blood. Pretreatment sampling and on-treatment sampling together yielded between 1 and 8 samples for each patient. Notes on the study in general: Pretreatment peripheral blood TCR clonality that fell below the median predicted better survival among the patients studied.

With regard to this clone: The antigen is unknown.

TCRdb keeps only in-frame clones here, not all; method: immunoSEQ multiplex PCR. The profile covers roughly 100,000 clones, with roughly 90% appearing a single time and roughly 0.97% taken by the ten largest. This sequence was found in an elderly woman with urothelial cancer. The sequencing used PBMCs, collected around atezolizumab (anti-PD-L1) treatment.

CDR3 loop: CAAHGDNNQPQHF. CDR3 coding DNA: TGTGCCGCCCATGGGGACAACAATCAGCCCCAGCATTTT. The chain carries TRBV10-3 and TRBJ1-5; D might be TRBD1 (6 bases). The V end was cut by 11 bases, the J end by 3 bases, with 14 bases between. The CDR3 is 13 amino acids. The germline V gene encodes CDR1 ENHRY and CDR2 SYGVKD.